A single sample gave rise to the 3 T cell receptor beta chains below, sequenced in a study of blood T cell repertoires in COVID-19. Measured with immunoSEQ multiplex PCR; TCRdb has only the in-frame clones, and not every one. The table lists over 100,000 clones, about 89% of them singletons. Sequences were obtained from peripheral blood. The receptors stem from a man aged 45-60 years with active COVID-19.

The chain couples TRBV18 to TRBJ2-6; D perhaps matches TRBD2 (6 bases). V was pared by 3 bases and J by 0 bases, with 15 bases between. Germline assignment: CDR1 KGHSH and CDR2 LQKENI. The CDR3 is made up of 18 amino acids. The CDR3 region has the DNA TGTGCCAGCTCACCCCTAGCGACCCCCCTCTCTGGGGCCAACGTCCTGACTTTC. It codes for CASSPLATPLSGANVLTF. Variable domain in full (rest from reference TRBV18 and TRBJ2-6): NAGVMQNPRHLVRRRGQEARLRCSPMKGHSHVYWYRQLPEEGLKFMVYLQKENIIDESGMPKERFSAEFPKEGPSILRIQQVVRGDSAAYFCASSPLATPLSGANVLTFGAGSRLTVL.

This rearrangement joins TRBV3-1 (or the pseudogene TRBV3-2) to TRBJ2-1; maybe TRBD1 (6 bases). The CDR3 totals 12 residues. Germline V gene sequence: CDR1 LGHDT, CDR2 YNNKEL (reference sequence). Trimming stripped 4 bases from V and 13 bases from J, with 14 bases between. The CDR3 nucleotides read TGTGCCAGCAGCCGTGAGGTACAGGGACAGTTCTTC. Residues: CASSREVQGQFF.

V usage is TRBV3-1 (or the pseudogene TRBV3-2) and J usage is TRBJ1-4; a weak D match, TRBD1 (5 bases). From germline, CDR1 is LGHDT and CDR2 YNNKEL (reference sequence). Trimming shortened V by 2 bases and J by 6 bases, and 10 bases separated the two germline ends. The CDR3 is 14 amino acids. The CDR3 loop is CASSQRQLDEKLFF. CDR3 sequence (DNA): TGTGCCAGCAGCCAACGACAGTTAGATGAAAAACTGTTTTTT.